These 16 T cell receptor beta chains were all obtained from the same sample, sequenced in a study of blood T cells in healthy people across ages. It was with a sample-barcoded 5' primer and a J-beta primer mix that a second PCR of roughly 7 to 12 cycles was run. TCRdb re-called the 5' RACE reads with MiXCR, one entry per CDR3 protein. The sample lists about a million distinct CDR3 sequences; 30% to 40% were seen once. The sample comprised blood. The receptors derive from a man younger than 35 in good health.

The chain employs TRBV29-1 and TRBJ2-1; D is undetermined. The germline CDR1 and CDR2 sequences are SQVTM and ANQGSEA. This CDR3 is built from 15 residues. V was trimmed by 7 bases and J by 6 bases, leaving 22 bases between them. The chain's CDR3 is CSAQRVRPDPNEQFF. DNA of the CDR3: TGCAGCGCGCAAAGGGTGAGACCGGACCCCAATGAGCAGTTCTTC.

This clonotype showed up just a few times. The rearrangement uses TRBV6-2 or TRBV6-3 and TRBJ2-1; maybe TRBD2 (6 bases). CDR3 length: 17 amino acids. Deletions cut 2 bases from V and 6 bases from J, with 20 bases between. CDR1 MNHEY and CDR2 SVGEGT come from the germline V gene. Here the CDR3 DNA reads TGTGCCAGCAGTTACACTAGGACTACGTCTTCCCCCAATGAGCAGTTCTTC. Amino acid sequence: CASSYTRTTSSPNEQFF.

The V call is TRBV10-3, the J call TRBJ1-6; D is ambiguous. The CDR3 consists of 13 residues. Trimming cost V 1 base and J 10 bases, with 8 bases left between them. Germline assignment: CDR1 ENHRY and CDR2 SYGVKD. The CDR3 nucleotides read TGTGCCATCAGTGAGTTGCCGAAGTCACCCCTCCACTTT. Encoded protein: CAISELPKSPLHF.

CDR3 amino acids: CASSGDRGMNTEAFF. Here the CDR3 DNA reads TGTGCCAGCAGCGGGGACAGGGGAATGAACACTGAAGCTTTCTTT. The rearrangement links TRBV11-2 to TRBJ1-1; TRBD1 agrees at 10 bases. The junction had 3 bases not matched to a gene; V was cut back by 5 bases and J by 0 bases. Germline V gives CDR1 SGHAT, CDR2 FQNNGV. The CDR3 length is 15 residues.

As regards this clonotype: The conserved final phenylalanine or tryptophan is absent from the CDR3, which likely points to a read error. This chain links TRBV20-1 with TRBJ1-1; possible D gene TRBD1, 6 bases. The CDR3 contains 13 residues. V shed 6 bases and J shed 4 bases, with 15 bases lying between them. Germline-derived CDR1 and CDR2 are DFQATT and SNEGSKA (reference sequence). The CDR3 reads CSAPQGSRTEAFL. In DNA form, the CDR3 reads TGCAGTGCCCCCCAGGGGAGTCGCACTGAAGCTTTCCTT.

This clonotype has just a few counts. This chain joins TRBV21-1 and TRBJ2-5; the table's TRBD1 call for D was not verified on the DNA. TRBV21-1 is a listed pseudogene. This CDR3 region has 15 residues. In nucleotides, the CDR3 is TGTGCCAGCAGCAATCCAGGACCGAAGGGGGAGACCCAGTACTTC. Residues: CASSNPGPKGETQYF.

The CDR3 region is CASSPSNTEETQYF. CDR3 DNA sequence: TGTGCCAGCAGCCCGTCCAATACAGAAGAGACCCAGTACTTC. The chain has TRBV28 and TRBJ2-5; D ambiguous. Per germline, CDR1 MDHEN and CDR2 SYDVKM. V lost 6 bases to trimming and J lost 3 bases, with 14 bases between them. The CDR3 loop spans 14 amino acids.

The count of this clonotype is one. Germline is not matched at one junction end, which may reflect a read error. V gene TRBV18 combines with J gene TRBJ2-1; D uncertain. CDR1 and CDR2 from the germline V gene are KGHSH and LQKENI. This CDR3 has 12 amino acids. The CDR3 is CASAPETYEQFF. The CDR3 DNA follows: TGTGCCAGCGCACCAGAGACTTATGAGCAGTTCTTC.

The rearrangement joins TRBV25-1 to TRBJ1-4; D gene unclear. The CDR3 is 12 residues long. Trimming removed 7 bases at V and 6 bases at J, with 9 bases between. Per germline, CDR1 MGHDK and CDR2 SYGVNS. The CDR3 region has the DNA TGTGCCAGCAAAAACAGTCATGAAAAACTGTTTTTT. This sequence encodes CASKNSHEKLFF. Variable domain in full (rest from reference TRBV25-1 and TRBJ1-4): EADIYQTPRYLVIGTGKKITLECSQTMGHDKMYWYQQDPGMELHLIHYSYGVNSTEKGDLSSESTVSRIRTEHFPLTLESARPSHTSQYLCASKNSHEKLFFGSGTQLSVL.

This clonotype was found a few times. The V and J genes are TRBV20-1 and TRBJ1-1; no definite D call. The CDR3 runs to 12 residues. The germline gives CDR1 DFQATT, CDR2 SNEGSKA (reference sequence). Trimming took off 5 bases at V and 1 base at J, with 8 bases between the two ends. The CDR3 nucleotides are TGCAGTGCTTCCAAGCGGAACACTGAAGCTTTCTTT. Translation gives CSASKRNTEAFF.

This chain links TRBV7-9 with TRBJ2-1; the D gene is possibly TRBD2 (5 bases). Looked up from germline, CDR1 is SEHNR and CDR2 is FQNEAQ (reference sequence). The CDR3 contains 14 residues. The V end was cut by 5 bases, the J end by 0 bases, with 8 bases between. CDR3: CASSVGLSYNEQFF. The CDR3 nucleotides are TGTGCCAGCAGCGTAGGACTCTCCTACAATGAGCAGTTCTTC.

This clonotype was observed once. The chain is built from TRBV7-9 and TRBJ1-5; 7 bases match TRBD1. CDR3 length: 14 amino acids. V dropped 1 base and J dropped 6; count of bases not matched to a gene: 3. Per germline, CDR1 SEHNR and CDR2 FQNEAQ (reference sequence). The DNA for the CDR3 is TGTGCCAGCAGCTTAGAACAGGGGCCTCAGCCCCAGCATTTT. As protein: CASSLEQGPQPQHF.

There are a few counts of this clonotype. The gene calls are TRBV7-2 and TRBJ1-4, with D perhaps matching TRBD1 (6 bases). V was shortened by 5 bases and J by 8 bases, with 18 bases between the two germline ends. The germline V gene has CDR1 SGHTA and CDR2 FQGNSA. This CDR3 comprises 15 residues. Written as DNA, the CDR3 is TGTGCCAGCAGCACATCAGGGTGGGGGGGCGAAAAACTGTTTTTT. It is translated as CASSTSGWGGEKLFF. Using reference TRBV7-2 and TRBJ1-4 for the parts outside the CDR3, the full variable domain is GAGVSQSPSNKVTEKGKDVELRCDPISGHTALYWYRQSLGQGLEFLIYFQGNSAPDKSGLPSDRFSAERTGGSVSTLTIQRTQQEDSAVYLCASSTSGWGGEKLFFGSGTQLSVL.

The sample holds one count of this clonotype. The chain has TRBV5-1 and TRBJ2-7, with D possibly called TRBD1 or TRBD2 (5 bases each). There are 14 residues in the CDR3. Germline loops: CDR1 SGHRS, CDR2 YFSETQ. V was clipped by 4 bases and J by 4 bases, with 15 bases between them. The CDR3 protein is CASSPGRDLYEQYF. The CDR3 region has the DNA TGCGCCAGCAGCCCCGGACGGGACCTTTACGAGCAGTACTTC.

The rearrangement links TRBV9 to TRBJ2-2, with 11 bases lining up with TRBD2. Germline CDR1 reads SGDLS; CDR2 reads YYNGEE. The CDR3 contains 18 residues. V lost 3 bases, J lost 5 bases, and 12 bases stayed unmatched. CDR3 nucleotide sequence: TGTGCCAGCAGCGCTACTAGCGGGGGTTCAGGTGGGACCGGGGAGCTGTTTTTT. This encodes CASSATSGGSGGTGELFF.

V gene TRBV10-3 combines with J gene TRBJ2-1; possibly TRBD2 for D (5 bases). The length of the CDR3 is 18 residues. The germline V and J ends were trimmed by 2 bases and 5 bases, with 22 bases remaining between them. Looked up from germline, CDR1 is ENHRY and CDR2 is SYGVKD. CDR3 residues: CAISEPSRGGYPNNEQFF. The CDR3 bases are TGTGCCATCAGTGAGCCATCACGGGGTGGCTACCCAAACAATGAGCAGTTCTTC.